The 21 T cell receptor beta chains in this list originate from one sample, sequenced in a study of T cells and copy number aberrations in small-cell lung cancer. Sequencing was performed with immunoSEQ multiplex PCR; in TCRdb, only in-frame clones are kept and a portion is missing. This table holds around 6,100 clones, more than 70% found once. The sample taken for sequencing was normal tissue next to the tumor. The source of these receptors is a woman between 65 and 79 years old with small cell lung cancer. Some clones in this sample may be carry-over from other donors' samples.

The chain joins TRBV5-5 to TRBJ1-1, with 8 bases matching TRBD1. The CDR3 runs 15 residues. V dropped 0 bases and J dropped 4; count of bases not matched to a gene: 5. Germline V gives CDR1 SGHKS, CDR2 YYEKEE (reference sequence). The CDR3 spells CASSLAGQVFTEAFF. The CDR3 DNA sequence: TGTGCCAGCAGCTTGGCGGGACAGGTGTTCACTGAAGCTTTCTTT. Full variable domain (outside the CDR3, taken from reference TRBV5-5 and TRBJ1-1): DAGVTQSPTHLIKTRGQQVTLRCSPISGHKSVSWYQQVLGQGPQFIFQYYEKEERGRGNFPDRFSARQFPNYSSELNVNALLLGDSALYLCASSLAGQVFTEAFFGQGTRLTVV.

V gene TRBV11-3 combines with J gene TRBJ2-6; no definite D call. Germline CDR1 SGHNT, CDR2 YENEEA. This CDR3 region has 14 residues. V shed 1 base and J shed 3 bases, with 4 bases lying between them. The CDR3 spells CASSLGGGANVLTF. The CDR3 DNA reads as TGTGCCAGCAGCTTAGGAGGTGGGGCCAACGTCCTGACTTTC. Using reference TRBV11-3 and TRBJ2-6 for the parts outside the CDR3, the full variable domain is EAGVVQSPRYKIIEKKQPVAFWCNPISGHNTLYWYLQNLGQGPELLIRYENEEAVDDSQLPKDRFSAERLKGVDSTLKIQPAELGDSAVYLCASSLGGGANVLTFGAGSRLTVL.

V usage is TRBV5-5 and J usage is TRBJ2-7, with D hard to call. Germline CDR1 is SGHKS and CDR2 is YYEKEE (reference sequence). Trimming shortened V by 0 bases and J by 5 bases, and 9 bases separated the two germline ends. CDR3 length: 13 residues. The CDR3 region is CASSLAKRDEQYF. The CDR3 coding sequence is TGTGCCAGCAGCTTGGCCAAAAGGGACGAGCAGTACTTC.

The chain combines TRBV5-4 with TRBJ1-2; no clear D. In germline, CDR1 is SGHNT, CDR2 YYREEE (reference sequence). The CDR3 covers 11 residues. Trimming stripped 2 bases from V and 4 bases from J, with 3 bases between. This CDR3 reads CASSFSYGYTF. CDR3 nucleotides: TGTGCCAGCAGCTTTAGCTATGGCTACACCTTC.

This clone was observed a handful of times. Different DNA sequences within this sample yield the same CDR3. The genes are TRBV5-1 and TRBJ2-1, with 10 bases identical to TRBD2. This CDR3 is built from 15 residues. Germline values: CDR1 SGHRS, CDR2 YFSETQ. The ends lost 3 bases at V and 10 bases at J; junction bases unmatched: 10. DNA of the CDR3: TGCGCCAGCAGCTCCCCAGCGGGAGGGACTGAAGAGCAGTTCTTC. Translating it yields CASSSPAGGTEEQFF.

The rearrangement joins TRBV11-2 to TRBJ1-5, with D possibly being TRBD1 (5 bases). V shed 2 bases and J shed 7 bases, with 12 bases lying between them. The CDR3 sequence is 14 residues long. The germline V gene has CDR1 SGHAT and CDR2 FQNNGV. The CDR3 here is CASSLYSGEQPQHF. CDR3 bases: TGTGCCAGCAGCTTATATTCGGGGGAGCAGCCCCAGCATTTT.

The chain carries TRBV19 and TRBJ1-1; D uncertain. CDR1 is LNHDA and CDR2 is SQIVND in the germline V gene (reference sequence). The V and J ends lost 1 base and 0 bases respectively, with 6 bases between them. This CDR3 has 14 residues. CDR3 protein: CASSIGQMNTEAFF. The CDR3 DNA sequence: TGTGCCAGTAGTATAGGACAAATGAACACTGAAGCTTTCTTT.

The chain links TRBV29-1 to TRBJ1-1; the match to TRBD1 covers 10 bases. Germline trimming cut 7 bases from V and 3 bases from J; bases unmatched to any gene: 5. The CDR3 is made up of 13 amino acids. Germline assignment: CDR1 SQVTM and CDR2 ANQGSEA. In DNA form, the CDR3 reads TGCAGCGCCACCGGGACAGGGGACACTGAAGCTTTCTTT. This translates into CSATGTGDTEAFF.

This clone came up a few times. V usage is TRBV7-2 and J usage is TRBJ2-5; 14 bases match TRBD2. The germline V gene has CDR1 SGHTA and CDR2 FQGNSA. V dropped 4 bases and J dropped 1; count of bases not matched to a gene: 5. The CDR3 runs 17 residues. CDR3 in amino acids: CASSSGLAGVVQETQYF. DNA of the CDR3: TGTGCCAGCAGCTCGGGACTAGCGGGAGTGGTCCAAGAGACCCAGTACTTC.

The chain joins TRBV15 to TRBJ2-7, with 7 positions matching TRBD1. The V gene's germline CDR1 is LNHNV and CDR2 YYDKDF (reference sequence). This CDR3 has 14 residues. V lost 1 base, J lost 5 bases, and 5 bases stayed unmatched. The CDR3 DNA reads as TGTGCCACCAGCAGAGGACAGGGTTCCGACGAGCAGTACTTC. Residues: CATSRGQGSDEQYF.

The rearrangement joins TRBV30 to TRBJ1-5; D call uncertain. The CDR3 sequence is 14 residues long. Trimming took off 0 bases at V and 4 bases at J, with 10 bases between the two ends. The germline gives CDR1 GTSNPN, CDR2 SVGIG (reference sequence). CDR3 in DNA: TGTGCCTGGAGTGTACTCGGAGATAATCAGCCCCAGCATTTT. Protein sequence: CAWSVLGDNQPQHF.

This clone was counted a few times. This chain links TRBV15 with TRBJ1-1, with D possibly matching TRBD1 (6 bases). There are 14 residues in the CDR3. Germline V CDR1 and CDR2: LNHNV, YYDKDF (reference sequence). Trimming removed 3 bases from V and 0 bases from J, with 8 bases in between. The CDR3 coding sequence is TGTGCCACCAGCAGTAACAGGGTGAACACTGAAGCTTTCTTT. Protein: CATSSNRVNTEAFF.

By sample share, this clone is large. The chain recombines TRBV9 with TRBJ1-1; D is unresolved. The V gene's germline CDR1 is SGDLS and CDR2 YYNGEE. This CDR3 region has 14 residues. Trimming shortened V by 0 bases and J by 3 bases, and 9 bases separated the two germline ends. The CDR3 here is CASSVEAWDTEAFF. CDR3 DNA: TGTGCCAGCAGCGTAGAAGCATGGGACACTGAAGCTTTCTTT.

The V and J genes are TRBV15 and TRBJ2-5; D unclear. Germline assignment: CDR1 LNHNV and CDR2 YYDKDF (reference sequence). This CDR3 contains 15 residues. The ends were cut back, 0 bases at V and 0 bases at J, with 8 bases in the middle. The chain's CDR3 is CATSRDLGYQETQYF. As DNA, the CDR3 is TGTGCCACCAGCAGAGATTTGGGCTACCAAGAGACCCAGTACTTC.

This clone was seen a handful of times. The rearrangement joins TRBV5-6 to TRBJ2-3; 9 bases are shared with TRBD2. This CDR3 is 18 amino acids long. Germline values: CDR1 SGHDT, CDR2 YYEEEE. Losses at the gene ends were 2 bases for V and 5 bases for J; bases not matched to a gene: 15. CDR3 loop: CASSFSALGGRAEDTQYF. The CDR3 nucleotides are TGTGCCAGCAGCTTCTCTGCCCTAGGCGGGAGGGCCGAAGATACGCAGTATTTT. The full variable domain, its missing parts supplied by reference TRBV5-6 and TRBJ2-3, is DAGVTQSPTHLIKTRGQQVTLRCSPKSGHDTVSWYQQALGQGPQFIFQYYEEEERQRGNFPDRFSGHQFPNYSSELNVNALLLGDSALYLCASSFSALGGRAEDTQYFGPGTRLTVL.

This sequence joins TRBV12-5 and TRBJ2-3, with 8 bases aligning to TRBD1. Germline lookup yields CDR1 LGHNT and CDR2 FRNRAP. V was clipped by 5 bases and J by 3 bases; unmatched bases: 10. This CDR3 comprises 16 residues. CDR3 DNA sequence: TGTGCTAGTGGTAGAACCGGGACAGGCATGACAGATACGCAGTATTTT. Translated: CASGRTGTGMTDTQYF.

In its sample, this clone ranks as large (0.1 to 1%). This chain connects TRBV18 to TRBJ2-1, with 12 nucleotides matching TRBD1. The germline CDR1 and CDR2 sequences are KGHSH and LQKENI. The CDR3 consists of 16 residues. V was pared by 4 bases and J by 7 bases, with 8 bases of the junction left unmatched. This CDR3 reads CASSLGRDRGRNEQFF. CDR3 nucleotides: TGTGCCAGCTCACTTGGCCGGGACAGGGGGCGAAATGAGCAGTTCTTC.

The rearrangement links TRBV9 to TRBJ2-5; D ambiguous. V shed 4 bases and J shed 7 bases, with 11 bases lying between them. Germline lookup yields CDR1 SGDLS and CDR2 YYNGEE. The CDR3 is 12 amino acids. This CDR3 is CASSPRVRTQYF. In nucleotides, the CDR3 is TGTGCCAGCAGCCCCCGGGTTCGGACCCAGTACTTC.

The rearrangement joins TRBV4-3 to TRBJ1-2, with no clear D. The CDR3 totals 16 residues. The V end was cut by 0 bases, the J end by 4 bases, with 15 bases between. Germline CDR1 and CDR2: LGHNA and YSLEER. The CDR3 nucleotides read TGCGCCAGCAGCCAAGATCATCATAGGAAACGCTATGGCTACACCTTC. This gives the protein CASSQDHHRKRYGYTF.

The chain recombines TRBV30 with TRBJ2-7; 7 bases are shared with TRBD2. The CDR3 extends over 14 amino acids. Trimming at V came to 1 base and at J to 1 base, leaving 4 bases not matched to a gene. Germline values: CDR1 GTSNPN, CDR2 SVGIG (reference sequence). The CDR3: CAWSATSRSYEQYF. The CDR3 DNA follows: TGTGCCTGGAGTGCGACTAGCCGTTCCTACGAGCAGTACTTC.

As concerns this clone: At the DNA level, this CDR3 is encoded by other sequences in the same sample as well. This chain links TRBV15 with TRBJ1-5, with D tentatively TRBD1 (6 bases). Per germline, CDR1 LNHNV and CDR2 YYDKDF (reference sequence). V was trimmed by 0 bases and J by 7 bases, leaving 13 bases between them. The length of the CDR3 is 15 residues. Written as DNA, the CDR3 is TGTGCCACCAGCAGAGAACAGGGAATGGTCCAGCCCCAGCATTTT. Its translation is CATSREQGMVQPQHF.